The present T cell receptor beta chain was sequenced within a study of cytomegalovirus exposure and HLA in healthy donors. Primers for the PCR totalled 60 Vbeta and 13 Jbeta. Profiled with immunoSEQ multiplex PCR; TCRdb holds only in-frame clones, not every one. This sample has about 89,000 clones, with roughly 76% found just once. This clone has a handful of counts. Its matching antigen is unknown. Trimming took 5 bases from V and 4 from J, leaving 8 bases between them. This CDR3 is 12 amino acids long. Germline V gives CDR1 LNHDA, CDR2 SQIVND (reference sequence). General observations from the study: A later analysis by the authors found several of the most significant clusters apparently linked to common viral pathogens. No immune exposure information besides CMV serostatus was available.

The specimen was PBMCs. This clonotype was sampled from a male donor in good health and CMV-seronegative. The chain carries TRBV19 and TRBJ1-2; D is unresolved. CDR3 protein: CASSLTAYGYTF. CDR3 bases: TGTGCCAGTAGTTTAACAGCCTATGGCTACACCTTC.